These T cell receptor beta chains were read from a single sample in a study of cytomegalovirus exposure and HLA in healthy donors. This table comes from immunoSEQ multiplex PCR, and its TCRdb copy is limited to in-frame clones, with some not included. The listing records 150,000 or so clones. What was sequenced was PBMCs. The receptors were gathered from a woman between 45 and 65 years old in good health and CMV-seronegative. CDR3s include the opening cysteine and the closing phenylalanine or tryptophan. The D gene is left open where the match is weak.

J gene: TRBJ1-3; V gene: TRBV18; CDR3 length: 15; D gene: NA; CDR3 protein: CASSPPGAGGNTIYF; CDR3 DNA: TGTGCCAGCTCACCACCCGGAGCTGGAGGAAACACCATATATTTT
J gene: TRBJ1-2; V gene: TRBV5-4; CDR3 length: 16; D gene: TRBD1; CDR3 protein: CASSPVRQGKNYGYTF; CDR3 DNA: TGTGCCAGCAGCCCAGTAAGACAGGGGAAAAACTATGGCTACACCTTC
J gene: TRBJ2-5; V gene: TRBV6-5; CDR3 length: 13; D gene: NA; CDR3 protein: CASSYTGAETQYF; CDR3 DNA: TGTGCCAGCAGTTATACAGGCGCGGAGACCCAGTACTTC
J gene: TRBJ2-7; V gene: TRBV6-1; CDR3 length: 13; D gene: NA; CDR3 protein: CASSRGVSYEQYF; CDR3 DNA: TGTGCCAGCTCCCGAGGTGTTTCCTACGAGCAGTACTTC
J gene: TRBJ2-3; V gene: TRBV14; CDR3 length: 15; D gene: NA; CDR3 protein: CASSQDRVRTDTQYF; CDR3 DNA: TGTGCCAGCAGCCAAGACAGGGTACGCACAGATACGCAGTATTTT
J gene: TRBJ1-5; V gene: TRBV4-2; CDR3 length: 18; D gene: NA; CDR3 protein: CASSLIPGQPFSNQPQHF; CDR3 DNA: TGTGCCAGCAGCCTTATTCCGGGACAACCCTTTAGCAATCAGCCCCAGCATTTT
J gene: TRBJ2-3; V gene: TRBV4-3; CDR3 length: 15; D gene: TRBD2; CDR3 protein: CASSPSGRGGDTQYF; CDR3 DNA: TGCGCCAGCAGCCCGAGCGGGAGAGGGGGGGATACGCAGTATTTT
J gene: TRBJ1-5; V gene: TRBV28; CDR3 length: 13; D gene: NA; CDR3 protein: CASSFQGTQPQHF; CDR3 DNA: TGTGCCAGCAGTTTTCAGGGGACTCAGCCCCAGCATTTT
J gene: TRBJ2-3; V gene: TRBV6-1; CDR3 length: 12; D gene: NA; CDR3 protein: CASSDFLDTQYF; CDR3 DNA: TGTGCCAGCAGTGATTTCTTGGATACGCAGTATTTT
J gene: TRBJ1-2; V gene: TRBV30; CDR3 length: 14; D gene: NA; CDR3 protein: CAWIRGISNYGYTF; CDR3 DNA: TGTGCCTGGATTAGGGGGATATCTAACTATGGCTACACCTTC
J gene: TRBJ2-3; V gene: TRBV19; CDR3 length: 14; D gene: TRBD2; CDR3 protein: CASRSGRDSDTQYF; CDR3 DNA: TGTGCCAGTCGAAGCGGGAGGGATTCAGATACGCAGTATTTT